This entry is about one TCR beta chain. The ends were cut back, 1 base at V and 10 bases at J, with 7 bases in the middle. Per the germline V gene, CDR1 is SEHNR and CDR2 is FQNEAQ (reference sequence). The CDR3 contains 11 residues. Repertoires were generated with immunoSEQ multiplex PCR, while TCRdb's copy carries only in-frame clones and drops some. The sample has approximately 50,000 clones, over 60% seen once. This specimen belongs to a study of early stage breast cancer tumors. The chain recombines TRBV7-9 with TRBJ1-1; D is uncertain. This TCR derives from a person in their thirties with breast cancer. Input material: blood. As DNA, the CDR3 is TGTGCCAGCAGCTTAGAGGGCCCAGCTTTCTTT. Residues: CASSLEGPAFF.